These 27 T cell receptor beta chains came from one sample sequenced in a study of blood T cell repertoires in COVID-19. The protocol was immunoSEQ multiplex PCR, while the TCRdb copy is restricted to in-frame clones and leaves out a portion. The sample has approximately 250,000 clones; roughly 89% are singletons. Sequenced sample: peripheral blood. These receptors were taken from a woman between 35 and 50 years old who had recovered from COVID-19.

This clone has just a few counts. The gene calls are TRBV29-1 and TRBJ1-2, with TRBD1 matching 7 bases. V dropped 6 bases and J dropped 6; count of bases not matched to a gene: 4. The CDR3 is made up of 11 amino acids. The germline V gene encodes CDR1 SQVTM and CDR2 ANQGSEA. CDR3 nucleotide sequence: TGCAGCGTCGGGCAGGGGGATGGCTACACCTTC. It specifies CSVGQGDGYTF.

V and J are TRBV5-1 and TRBJ1-2; TRBD1 is a possible D gene (6 bases). Germline CDR1 and CDR2: SGHRS and YFSETQ. Trimming left V 0 bases short and J 5 bases short, with 14 bases between. This CDR3 comprises 15 residues. The DNA for the CDR3 is TGCGCCAGCAGCTTGGGAGCCGGGACATATTATGGCTACACCTTC. As protein: CASSLGAGTYYGYTF.

This clone was detected a few times. The rearrangement links TRBV5-1 to TRBJ2-7, with 7 bases aligning to TRBD1. Trimming took 0 bases from V and 5 from J; bases not matched to a gene: 8. Germline V gives CDR1 SGHRS, CDR2 YFSETQ. The CDR3 extends over 15 amino acids. The CDR3 sequence is CASSLGGRGIHEQYF. CDR3 DNA sequence: TGCGCCAGCAGCTTGGGGGGCAGGGGGATCCACGAGCAGTACTTC. The full variable domain, with the rest looked up from reference TRBV5-1 and TRBJ2-7, is KAGVTQTPRYLIKTRGQQVTLSCSPISGHRSVSWYQQTPGQGLQFLFEYFSETQRNKGNFPGRFSGRQFSNSRSEMNVSTLELGDSALYLCASSLGGRGIHEQYFGPGTRLTVT.

The chain combines TRBV23-1 with TRBJ2-3, with TRBD1 matching 10 bases. TRBV23-1 is an open reading frame whose function is uncertain. The CDR3 is 16 residues long. V lost 6 bases to trimming and J lost 5 bases; unmatched junction nucleotides: 11. CDR3 sequence reads: CASRRPDRGRGDTQYF. The CDR3 region has the DNA TGCGCCAGCAGGCGACCAGACAGGGGGCGCGGAGATACGCAGTATTTT.

The gene calls are TRBV10-3 and TRBJ2-3; TRBD2 might be the D (5 bases). V was cut by 2 bases and J by 4 bases, with 13 bases left in between. Germline CDR1 and CDR2: ENHRY and SYGVKD. This CDR3 is 15 amino acids long. As DNA, the CDR3 is TGTGCCATCAGTGAGGCGGGTAGGGCATCAGATACGCAGTATTTT. It is translated as CAISEAGRASDTQYF.

The chain couples TRBV5-4 to TRBJ2-7; possible D gene TRBD2, 7 bases. V shed 0 bases and J shed 6 bases, with 16 bases lying between them. CDR3 length equals 15 residues. CDR1 and CDR2 from the germline V gene are SGHNT and YYREEE (reference sequence). The CDR3 loop is CASSLAAGATPEQYF. CDR3 nucleotide sequence: TGTGCCAGCAGCTTGGCTGCGGGGGCTACGCCCGAGCAGTACTTC.

The rearrangement links TRBV19 to TRBJ1-2; D remains unclear. Germline CDR1 LNHDA, CDR2 SQIVND (reference sequence). The CDR3 spans 14 residues. V lost 5 bases to trimming and J lost 7 bases, with 17 bases between them. CDR3 region: CASSPSVVVFGYTF. For the CDR3, the DNA is TGTGCCAGTAGTCCCTCGGTAGTCGTTTTTGGCTACACCTTC.

V gene TRBV28 combines with J gene TRBJ2-7; perhaps TRBD1 as D (5 bases). Trimming took 1 base from V and 3 from J, leaving 7 bases between them. CDR3 length: 13 residues. Germline CDR1 is MDHEN and CDR2 is SYDVKM. CDR3 in DNA: TGTGCCAGCAGTTTATATGACAGCTACGAGCAGTACTTC. Protein sequence: CASSLYDSYEQYF.

The rearrangement joins TRBV5-1 to TRBJ2-7, with 7 bases identical to TRBD2. CDR1 is SGHRS, CDR2 YFSETQ, per germline. The CDR3 has 15 amino acids. Unmatched junction bases numbered 12, after V lost 4 bases and J lost 5 bases. The CDR3 loop reads CASSQAFSGYNEQYF. The CDR3 DNA reads as TGCGCCAGCAGCCAAGCGTTTAGCGGGTACAACGAGCAGTACTTC.

The V and J genes are TRBV2 and TRBJ1-2; 8 bases match TRBD1. The CDR3 loop spans 13 amino acids. Per germline, CDR1 SNHLY and CDR2 FYNNEI. With 10 bases clipped from V and 7 bases from J, the junction kept 11 bases outside the gene matches. CDR3 loop: CATSSGGAGGYTF. In DNA, the CDR3 is TGTGCCACTTCCTCAGGGGGCGCCGGTGGCTACACCTTC.

V is TRBV19 and J is TRBJ2-1; 14 bases align to TRBD2. CDR1 is LNHDA and CDR2 is SQIVND in the germline V gene (reference sequence). The CDR3 is 15 amino acids. J was trimmed by 10 bases and V by 4 bases; bases with no gene match: 6. DNA for the CDR3: TGTGCCAGTAGTAGACTAGCGGGGGGGCAGTCGGAGCAGTTCTTC. Translating gives CASSRLAGGQSEQFF.

CDR3 DNA sequence: TGTGCCAGCAGTTTATCAGCGACAGGGCTGAGTGGCTACACCTTC. It codes for CASSLSATGLSGYTF. V and J are TRBV27 and TRBJ1-2; TRBD1 matches at 7 bases. CDR3 length: 15 residues. Trimming took 0 bases from V and 7 from J; bases not matched to a gene: 8. The germline V gene has CDR1 MNHEY and CDR2 SMNVEV (reference sequence).

V is TRBV11-2 and J is TRBJ2-7, with TRBD1 matching over 7 bases. Germline V lookup: CDR1 SGHAT, CDR2 FQNNGV. CDR3 size: 14 residues. J gave up 4 bases and V 1 base, and 4 bases lay outside the gene matches. The CDR3 loop reads CASSLVRDRYEQYF. The CDR3 nucleotides read TGTGCCAGCAGCTTAGTCCGGGACAGATACGAGCAGTACTTC.

This rearrangement joins TRBV28 to TRBJ2-7; D may be TRBD2 (6 bases). Trimming stripped 11 bases from V and 1 base from J, with 12 bases between. CDR1 and CDR2 (germline): MDHEN, SYDVKM. The CDR3 spans 12 residues. CDR3 sequence (DNA): TGTGCCGGAGCGGGCGGTTCCTACGAGCAGTACTTC. Translating it yields CAGAGGSYEQYF.

V and J are TRBV12-3 or TRBV12-4 and TRBJ1-2; 9 nucleotides match TRBD1. This CDR3 spans 13 amino acids. The V gene end was trimmed by 6 bases and the J gene end by 8 bases; junction bases not matched to a gene: 7. DNA of the CDR3: TGTGCCAGCAGCCCTACAGGGGGCGGCGGCTACACCTTC. This gives the protein CASSPTGGGGYTF.

The chain is built from TRBV7-3 and TRBJ2-1, with TRBD2 identical over 10 bases. Germline V gene sequence: CDR1 SGHTA, CDR2 FQGTGA. CDR3 length equals 16 residues. V shed 5 bases and J 0 bases; nucleotides not matched to a gene: 4. The CDR3 spells CASSISGGYSYNEQFF. In DNA form, the CDR3 reads TGTGCCAGCAGCATTAGCGGGGGGTACTCCTACAATGAGCAGTTCTTC.

The rearrangement joins TRBV28 to TRBJ1-4; possible D gene TRBD1, 5 bases. V was trimmed by 3 bases and J by 13 bases, leaving 24 bases between them. The CDR3 covers 16 residues. In germline, CDR1 is MDHEN, CDR2 SYDVKM. The CDR3 protein is CASSFIGTQAGGGLFF. Written as DNA, the CDR3 is TGTGCCAGCAGTTTTATTGGGACCCAGGCGGGGGGAGGACTGTTTTTT.

The V gene is TRBV18, the J gene TRBJ1-1, with 10 bases identical to TRBD1. This CDR3 spans 16 amino acids. V was clipped by 3 bases and J by 6 bases; unmatched bases: 10. Germline CDR1 and CDR2: KGHSH and LQKENI. This CDR3 reads CASSPGQGSSGPEAFF. Written as DNA, the CDR3 is TGTGCCAGCTCACCGGGACAGGGGTCTTCGGGGCCTGAAGCTTTCTTT. Full variable domain (rest looked up from reference TRBV18 and TRBJ1-1): NAGVMQNPRHLVRRRGQEARLRCSPMKGHSHVYWYRQLPEEGLKFMVYLQKENIIDESGMPKERFSAEFPKEGPSILRIQQVVRGDSAAYFCASSPGQGSSGPEAFFGQGTRLTVV.

Details on this clone: The junction does not match germline at one end; this may be a read error. This chain joins TRBV11-2 and TRBJ1-1; no clear D gene. In germline, CDR1 is SGHAT, CDR2 FQNNGV. The CDR3 loop spans 13 amino acids. The CDR3 reads CASSQRANAEAFF. In nucleotides, the CDR3 is TGTGCCAGCAGTCAGAGGGCGAACGCTGAAGCTTTCTTT.

The V and J genes are TRBV28 and TRBJ1-4; no definite D call. The ends were cut back, 4 bases at V and 11 bases at J, with 8 bases in the middle. This CDR3 region has 11 residues. Germline-derived CDR1 and CDR2 are MDHEN and SYDVKM. This CDR3 is CASSSLEKLFF. The DNA of the CDR3 is TGTGCCAGCAGTTCATTAGAGAAACTGTTTTTT.

This clone appeared once. This chain uses TRBV24-1 with TRBJ2-1; 12 positions match TRBD1. Per germline, CDR1 KGHDR and CDR2 SFDVKD. The CDR3 spans 14 residues. The J segment lost 7 bases and the V segment lost 8 bases, leaving 5 bases of the junction unmatched. The CDR3 spells CATTGTGGRNEQFF. The CDR3 coding sequence is TGTGCCACCACCGGGACAGGGGGCCGAAATGAGCAGTTCTTC.

This clone occurred a few times. The chain is built from TRBV3-1 (or the pseudogene TRBV3-2) and TRBJ1-2, with 9 bases aligning to TRBD1. The CDR3 loop spans 14 amino acids. Unmatched junction bases numbered 1, after V lost 0 bases and J lost 5 bases. Germline values: CDR1 LGHDT, CDR2 YNNKEL (reference sequence). CDR3 DNA: TGTGCCAGCAGCCAAGAAGGGACAGGGTATGGCTACACCTTC. Amino acids: CASSQEGTGYGYTF.

V and J are TRBV24-1 and TRBJ2-7; 7 bases align to TRBD1. V shed 5 bases, J shed 3 bases, and the junction held 9 bases outside the gene matches. Germline V gives CDR1 KGHDR, CDR2 SFDVKD. This CDR3 is built from 15 residues. The CDR3 reads CATSGGPGQSYEQYF. CDR3 nucleotides: TGTGCCACCAGTGGGGGTCCGGGACAGAGCTACGAGCAGTACTTC.

The rearrangement links TRBV6-4 to TRBJ2-1; perhaps TRBD2 as D (6 bases). This CDR3 comprises 12 residues. Trimming left V 2 bases short and J 12 bases short, with 11 bases between. Germline lookup yields CDR1 MRHNA and CDR2 SNTAGT. CDR3 nucleotide sequence: TGTGCCAGCAGTGACGGAGGGAGAGGGCAGTTCTTC. Translating it yields CASSDGGRGQFF.

The chain is built from TRBV5-1 and TRBJ2-5, with D uncertain. This CDR3 region has 13 residues. CDR1 and CDR2 (germline): SGHRS, YFSETQ. V was trimmed by 0 bases and J by 3 bases, leaving 6 bases between them. For the CDR3, the DNA is TGCGCCAGCAGCTTGGGAGGAGAAGAGACCCAGTACTTC. This encodes CASSLGGEETQYF.

This clone occurred once. The chain couples TRBV19 to TRBJ2-1; D gene unclear. The CDR3 runs 15 residues. Germline CDR1 LNHDA, CDR2 SQIVND (reference sequence). The V and J ends lost 4 bases and 0 bases respectively, with 10 bases between them. As DNA, the CDR3 is TGTGCCAGTAGTAACCTCAAGAGCTCCTACAATGAGCAGTTCTTC. It encodes CASSNLKSSYNEQFF.

The CDR3 coding sequence is TGTGCCATCAGTGATCCGAGCAATGAGCAGTTCTTC. Translating it yields CAISDPSNEQFF. The chain uses TRBV10-3 and TRBJ2-1; D is unclear. Trimming stripped 3 bases from V and 6 bases from J, with 6 bases between. Germline V gives CDR1 ENHRY, CDR2 SYGVKD. The CDR3 covers 12 residues.